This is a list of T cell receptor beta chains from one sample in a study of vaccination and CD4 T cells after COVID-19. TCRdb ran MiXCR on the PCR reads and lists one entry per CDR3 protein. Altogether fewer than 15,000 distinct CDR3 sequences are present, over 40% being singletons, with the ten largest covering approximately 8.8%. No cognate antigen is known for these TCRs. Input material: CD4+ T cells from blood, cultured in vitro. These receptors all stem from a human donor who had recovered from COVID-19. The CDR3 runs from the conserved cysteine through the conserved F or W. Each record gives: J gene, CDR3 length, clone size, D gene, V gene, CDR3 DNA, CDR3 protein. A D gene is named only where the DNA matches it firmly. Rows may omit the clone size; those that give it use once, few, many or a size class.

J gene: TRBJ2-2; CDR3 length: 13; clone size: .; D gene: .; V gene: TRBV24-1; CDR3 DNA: TGTGCCACCAATCCGCGTGGGTCCGGGGAGCTGTTTTTT; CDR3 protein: CATNPRGSGELFF
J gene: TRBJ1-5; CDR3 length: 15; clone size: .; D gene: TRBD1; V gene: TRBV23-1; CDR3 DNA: TGCGCCAGCAGTCAACAGACAGGGAGCAATCAGCCCCAGCATTTT; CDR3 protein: CASSQQTGSNQPQHF
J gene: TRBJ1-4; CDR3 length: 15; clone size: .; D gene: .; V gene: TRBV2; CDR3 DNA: TGTGCCAGCAGGCTGTCTACGCACGCGAATGAAAAACTGTTTTTT; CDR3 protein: CASRLSTHANEKLFF
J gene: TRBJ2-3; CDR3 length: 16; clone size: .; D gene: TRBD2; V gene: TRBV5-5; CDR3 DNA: TGTGCCAGCAGCCGACTCACTAGCGGGGCCACAGATACGCAGTATTTT; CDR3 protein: CASSRLTSGATDTQYF
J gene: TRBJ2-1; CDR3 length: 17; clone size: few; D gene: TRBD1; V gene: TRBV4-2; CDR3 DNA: TGTGCCAGCAGCCAAGCACTCGCGTGGACAGGGGGCAATGAGCAGTTCTTC; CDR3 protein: CASSQALAWTGGNEQFF
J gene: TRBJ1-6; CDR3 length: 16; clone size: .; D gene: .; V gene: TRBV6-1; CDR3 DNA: TGTGCCAGCAGTGAAGCGCTTGGGTCCTATAATTCACCCCTCCACTTT; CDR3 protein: CASSEALGSYNSPLHF
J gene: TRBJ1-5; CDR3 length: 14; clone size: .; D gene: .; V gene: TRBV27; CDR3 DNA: TGTGCCAGCAGTTTATCAGGGAGGAATCAGCCCCAGCATTTT; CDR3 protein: CASSLSGRNQPQHF
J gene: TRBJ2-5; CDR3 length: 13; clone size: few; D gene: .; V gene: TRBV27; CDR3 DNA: TGTGCCAGCAGTTTTTGGGATTCGGAGACCCAGTACTTC; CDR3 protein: CASSFWDSETQYF
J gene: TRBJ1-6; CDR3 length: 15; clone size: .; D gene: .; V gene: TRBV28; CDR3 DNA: TGTGCCAGCAGTGCGGGGAGCTCCTATAATTCACCCCTCCACTTT; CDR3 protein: CASSAGSSYNSPLHF
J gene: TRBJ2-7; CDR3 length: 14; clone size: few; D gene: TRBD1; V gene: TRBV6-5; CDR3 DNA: TGTGCCAGCAGTTACGTGGGACAGGCTTACGAGCAGTACTTC; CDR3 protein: CASSYVGQAYEQYF
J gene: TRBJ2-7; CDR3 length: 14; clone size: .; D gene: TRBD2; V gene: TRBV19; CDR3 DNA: TGTGCCAGTAGTGAGCTAGCGGGGTATGGAGAGCAGTACTTC; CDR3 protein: CASSELAGYGEQYF
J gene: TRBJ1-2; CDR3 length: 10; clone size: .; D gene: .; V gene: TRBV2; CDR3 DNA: TGTGCCAGCAGGAACTATGGCTACACCTTC; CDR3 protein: CASRNYGYTF
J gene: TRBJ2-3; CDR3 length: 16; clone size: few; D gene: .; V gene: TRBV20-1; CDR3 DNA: TGCAGTGCTAGGCCCCTTGGTTTTCCAAGCACAGATACGCAGTATTTT; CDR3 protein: CSARPLGFPSTDTQYF
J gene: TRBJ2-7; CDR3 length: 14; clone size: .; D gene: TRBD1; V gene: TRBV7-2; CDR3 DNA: TGTGCCAGCAGCTACACCACAGGGGGCTACGAGCAGTACTTC; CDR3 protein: CASSYTTGGYEQYF
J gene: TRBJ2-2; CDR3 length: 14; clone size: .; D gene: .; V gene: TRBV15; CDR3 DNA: TGTGCCACCAGCAGTAACAATCTCCCCGGGGAGCCGTTTTTT; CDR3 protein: CATSSNNLPGEPFF
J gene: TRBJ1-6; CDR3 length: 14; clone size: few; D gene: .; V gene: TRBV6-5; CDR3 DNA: TGTGCCAGCAGTTTCGGGACACCATCATCACCCCTCCACTTT; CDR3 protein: CASSFGTPSSPLHF
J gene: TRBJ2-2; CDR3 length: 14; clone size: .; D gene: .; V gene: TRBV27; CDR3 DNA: TGTGCCAGCAGTCCCTGGTATAGCGCCGGGGAGCTGTTTTTT; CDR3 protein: CASSPWYSAGELFF
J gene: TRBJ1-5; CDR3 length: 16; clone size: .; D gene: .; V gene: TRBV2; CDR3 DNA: TGTGCCAGCAGAGATACCCCCCGCATTTCGGGTCAGCCCCAGCATTTT; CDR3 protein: CASRDTPRISGQPQHF
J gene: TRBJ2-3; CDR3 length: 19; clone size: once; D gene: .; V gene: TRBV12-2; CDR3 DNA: TGTGCAAGTCGCTTAGCTGAACATGATCGGGACAGGCCCACAGATACGCAGTATTTT; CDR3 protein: CASRLAEHDRDRPTDTQYF
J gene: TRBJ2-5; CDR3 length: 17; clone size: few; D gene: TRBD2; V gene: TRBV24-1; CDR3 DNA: TGTGCCACCAGTGACCCGGGACTAGCGGGAGGATGGGAGACCCAGTACTTC; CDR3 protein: CATSDPGLAGGWETQYF
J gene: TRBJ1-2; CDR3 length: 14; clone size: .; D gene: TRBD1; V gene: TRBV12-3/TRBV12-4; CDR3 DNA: TGTGCCAGCAGTTTAGGGGACAGGGGGCCTGGCTACACCTTC; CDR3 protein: CASSLGDRGPGYTF
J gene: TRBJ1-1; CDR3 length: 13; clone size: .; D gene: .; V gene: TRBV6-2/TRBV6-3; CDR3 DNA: TGTGCCAGCAACCCCGGCGGATCCTCGAGGGCTTTCTTT; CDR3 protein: CASNPGGSSRAFF
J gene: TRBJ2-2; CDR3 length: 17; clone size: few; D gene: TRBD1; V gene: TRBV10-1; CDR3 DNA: TGCGCCAGCAGTGACCGGGACAGGGGTAGTCGTACCGGGGAGCTGTTTTTT; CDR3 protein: CASSDRDRGSRTGELFF
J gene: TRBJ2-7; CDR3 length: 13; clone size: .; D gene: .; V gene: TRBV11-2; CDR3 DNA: TGTGCCAGCAGCATCACCAGACAGCTCGAGCAGTACTTC; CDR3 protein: CASSITRQLEQYF
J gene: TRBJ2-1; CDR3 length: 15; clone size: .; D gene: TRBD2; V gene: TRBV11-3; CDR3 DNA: TGTGCCAGCAGCCCTGAGACTAGCGGCTACAATGAGCAGTTCTTC; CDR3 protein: CASSPETSGYNEQFF
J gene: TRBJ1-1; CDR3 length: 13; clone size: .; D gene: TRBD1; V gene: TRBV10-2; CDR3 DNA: TGCGCCAGCAGCCGACAGGGGAACACTGAAGCTTTCTTT; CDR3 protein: CASSRQGNTEAFF
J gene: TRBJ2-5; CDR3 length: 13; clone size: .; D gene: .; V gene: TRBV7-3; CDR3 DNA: TGTGCCAGCAGCTCAAACAGGGAAGAGACCCAGTACTTC; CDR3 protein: CASSSNREETQYF
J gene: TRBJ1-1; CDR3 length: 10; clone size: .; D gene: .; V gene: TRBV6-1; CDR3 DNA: TGTGCCAGCAGGGAAATGGGAGCTTTCTTT; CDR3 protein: CASREMGAFF
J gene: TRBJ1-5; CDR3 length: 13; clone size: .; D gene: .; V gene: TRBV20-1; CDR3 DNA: TGCAGTGTCCCCAACCTGGGGGGTCAGCCCCAGCATTTT; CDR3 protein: CSVPNLGGQPQHF